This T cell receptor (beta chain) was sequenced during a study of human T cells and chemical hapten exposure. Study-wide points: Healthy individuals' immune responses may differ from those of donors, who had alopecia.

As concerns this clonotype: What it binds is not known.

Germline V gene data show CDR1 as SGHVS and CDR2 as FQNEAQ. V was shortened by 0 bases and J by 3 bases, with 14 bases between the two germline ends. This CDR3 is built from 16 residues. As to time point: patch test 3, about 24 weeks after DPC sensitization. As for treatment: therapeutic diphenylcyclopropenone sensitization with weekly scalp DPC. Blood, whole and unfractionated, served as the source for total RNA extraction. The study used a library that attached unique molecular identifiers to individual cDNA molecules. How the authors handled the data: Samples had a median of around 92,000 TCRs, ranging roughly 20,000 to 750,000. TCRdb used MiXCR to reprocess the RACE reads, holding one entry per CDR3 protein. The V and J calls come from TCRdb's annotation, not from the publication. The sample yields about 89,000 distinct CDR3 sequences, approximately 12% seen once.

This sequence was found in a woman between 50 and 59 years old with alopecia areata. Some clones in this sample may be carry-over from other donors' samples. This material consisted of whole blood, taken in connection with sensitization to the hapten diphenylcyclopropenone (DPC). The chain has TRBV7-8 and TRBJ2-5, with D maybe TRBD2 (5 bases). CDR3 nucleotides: TGTGCCAGCAGCTTAGCGCGGCGGGTTGGGGAAGAGACCCAGTACTTC. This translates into CASSLARRVGEETQYF.